The table lists the clone carrying this T cell receptor beta chain with a count of one. Its specificity is not known. This sample was included in a study of human thymus T cells. Whole-study results and caveats: Gene usage (both V and J) appeared biased in thymic and blood repertoires.

Measured with immunoSEQ multiplex PCR; TCRdb has only the in-frame clones, and not every one. This table has 86,000 or so clones, just over 95% appearing once. CDR3 length: 16 amino acids. Trimming removed 0 bases at V and 0 bases at J, with 12 bases between. Germline loops: CDR1 SGHDT, CDR2 YYEEEE. Thymus was obtained from resections taken during corrective heart surgery. The donor group consisted of healthy Finnish infants who were having corrective surgery for congenital heart defects. The J gene is TRBJ1-1, the V gene TRBV5-6, with a possible D match to TRBD1 (6 bases). Sequencing used thymus tissue. This TCR came from a boy in the first two years of life with a congenital heart defect but otherwise immunologically healthy. CDR3 in amino acids: CASSLGTEDMNTEAFF. Here the CDR3 DNA reads TGTGCCAGCAGCTTGGGGACAGAGGACATGAACACTGAAGCTTTCTTT. The full variable domain, completed using reference TRBV5-6 and TRBJ1-1, is DAGVTQSPTHLIKTRGQQVTLRCSPKSGHDTVSWYQQALGQGPQFIFQYYEEEERQRGNFPDRFSGHQFPNYSSELNVNALLLGDSALYLCASSLGTEDMNTEAFFGQGTRLTVV.